This passage covers 3 T cell receptor beta chains from one sample sequenced in a study of HIV-infected patients and healthy controls. TCRdb processed the 5' RACE reads anew with MiXCR; each CDR3 protein has one entry. The sample holds some 67,000 distinct CDR3 sequences; about a sixth are singletons and the top ten take approximately 5%. The specimen sequenced was CD4+ T cells from blood. All receptors come from a human donor in good health.

This clonotype was counted a few times. The V call is TRBV18, the J call TRBJ1-3; D perhaps matches TRBD1 (5 bases). Looked up from germline, CDR1 is KGHSH and CDR2 is LQKENI. The CDR3 length is 16 residues. V dropped 3 bases and J dropped 3 bases, with 15 bases sitting between them. This CDR3 reads CASSPNEGVVGNTIYF. The CDR3 nucleotides read TGTGCCAGCTCACCGAACGAAGGGGTGGTTGGAAACACCATATATTTT.

This clonotype was observed a handful of times. This chain connects TRBV24-1 to TRBJ2-3; D is uncertain. The CDR3 spans 12 residues. V lost 2 bases and J lost 4, with 3 bases in between. The germline gives CDR1 KGHDR, CDR2 SFDVKD. DNA for the CDR3: TGTGCCACCAGTGATTCTGCAGATACGCAGTATTTT. Translated, it gives CATSDSADTQYF.

This clonotype has just a few counts. The J gene is TRBJ1-1, the V gene TRBV4-3; perhaps TRBD1 as D (6 bases). This CDR3 has 14 amino acids. Trimming took off 5 bases at V and 8 bases at J, with 18 bases between the two ends. Germline V gene sequence: CDR1 LGHNA, CDR2 YSLEER. In DNA, the CDR3 is TGCGCCAGCAGCTGGGAGAGGGGGAACCTCGAAGCTTTCTTT. Translation gives CASSWERGNLEAFF.